A single sample gave rise to the 12 T cell receptor beta chains below, sequenced in a study of blood T cell repertoires in COVID-19. Clones were read by immunoSEQ multiplex PCR, and TCRdb kept only the in-frame ones, dropping some. The sample shows some 400,000 clones, 81% of them seen only once. Sequencing was done on a sample of peripheral blood. The source of these receptors is a human donor with acute or convalescent COVID-19. The donor label of this sample is uncertain.

In its sample, this clone was seen a few times. The chain is built from TRBV2 and TRBJ1-5; TRBD1 might be the D (5 bases). This CDR3 contains 15 residues. V lost 5 bases and J 0 bases, leaving 11 bases between the germline ends. Germline V CDR1 and CDR2: SNHLY, FYNNEI. Here the CDR3 reads CASSSDSYSNQPQHF. The CDR3 nucleotides are TGTGCCAGCAGTTCTGACAGCTATAGCAATCAGCCCCAGCATTTT.

The chain combines TRBV5-1 with TRBJ1-1; 9 bases fit TRBD1. Losses at the gene ends were 4 bases for V and 4 bases for J; bases not matched to a gene: 8. CDR1 is SGHRS and CDR2 is YFSETQ in the germline V gene. The CDR3 runs to 15 residues. The CDR3 reads CASSREQGAGTEAFF. The CDR3 nucleotides read TGCGCCAGCAGCAGAGAACAGGGGGCAGGCACTGAAGCTTTCTTT.

This clone turned up a few times. The chain recombines TRBV10-2 with TRBJ2-1, with 7 bases aligning to TRBD1. The CDR3 covers 14 residues. The ends lost 6 bases at V and 2 bases at J; junction bases unmatched: 4. Germline loops: CDR1 WSHSY, CDR2 SAAADI. CDR3 region: CASSTGDTYNEQFF. CDR3 nucleotide sequence: TGCGCCAGCAGCACAGGGGATACCTACAATGAGCAGTTCTTC.

The V and J genes are TRBV5-1 and TRBJ2-7; 8 nucleotides align to TRBD1. The ends lost 3 bases at V and 6 bases at J; junction bases unmatched: 8. The germline gives CDR1 SGHRS, CDR2 YFSETQ. CDR3 length: 14 amino acids. The CDR3 region has the DNA TGCGCCAGCAGCTACCGGACAGGGACTGCCGAGCAGTACTTC. Protein product: CASSYRTGTAEQYF.

This clone showed up just once. The J gene is TRBJ2-5, the V gene TRBV18; D is unresolved. Germline V gives CDR1 KGHSH, CDR2 LQKENI. The CDR3 loop spans 13 amino acids. The V end lost 2 bases, the J end lost 5 bases, and 9 bases lay between the germline ends. The CDR3 here is CASSPVFSETQYF. The CDR3 DNA is TGTGCCAGCTCACCAGTTTTCTCGGAGACCCAGTACTTC.

V and J are TRBV10-2 and TRBJ1-1; 7 positions match TRBD1. V trimming: 6 bases; J trimming: 1 base; junction bases outside the gene matches: 5. The CDR3 loop spans 14 amino acids. The germline gives CDR1 WSHSY, CDR2 SAAADI. CDR3: CASRDRVTNTEAFF. The CDR3 nucleotides read TGCGCCAGCAGAGACAGGGTAACGAACACTGAAGCTTTCTTT.

The chain has TRBV19 and TRBJ2-1; 7 bases align to TRBD2. CDR1 and CDR2 (germline): LNHDA, SQIVND (reference sequence). The CDR3 is 17 amino acids. V lost 6 bases and J lost 8; bases outside the gene matches: 19. This CDR3 reads CASSLPLARGGSHEQFF. The CDR3, as DNA: TGTGCCAGTAGCCTTCCCCTCGCTCGCGGGGGAAGCCATGAGCAGTTCTTC.

The V call is TRBV5-1, the J call TRBJ1-2, with 7 bases fitting TRBD1. The V gene end was trimmed by 5 bases and the J gene end by 1 base; junction bases not matched to a gene: 11. The length of the CDR3 is 16 residues. Germline V gene sequence: CDR1 SGHRS, CDR2 YFSETQ. CDR3 in amino acids: CASRNPRDSHNYGYTF. CDR3 DNA sequence: TGCGCCAGCAGGAATCCTCGGGACAGCCATAACTATGGCTACACCTTC.

The chain joins TRBV9 to TRBJ2-2, with D tentatively TRBD2 (7 bases). V was trimmed by 3 bases and J by 5 bases, leaving 23 bases between them. Per germline, CDR1 SGDLS and CDR2 YYNGEE. The CDR3 contains 18 residues. CDR3 in DNA: TGTGCCAGCAGCGCCTTATTCGGGGGGCTCTTGGGAACCGGGGAGCTGTTTTTT. Protein product: CASSALFGGLLGTGELFF.

Concerning this clone: Mismatch with germline at one junction end may stem from a read error. The chain is built from TRBV6-5 and TRBJ2-7, with 10 bases aligning to TRBD1. There are 13 residues in the CDR3. Germline loops: CDR1 MNHEY, CDR2 SVGAGI. CDR3 amino acids: CTTGGTGAYEQYF. The CDR3, as DNA: TGCACCACCGGGGGGACAGGGGCATACGAGCAGTACTTC.

The V gene is TRBV10-2, the J gene TRBJ2-7; D is unresolved. Trimming left V 7 bases short and J 12 bases short, with 22 bases between. The germline V gene has CDR1 WSHSY and CDR2 SAAADI. This CDR3 has 13 amino acids. The CDR3: CASTESVSASRYF. The CDR3 nucleotides are TGCGCCAGCACCGAGTCGGTCTCAGCGAGTCGGTACTTC.

The V and J genes are TRBV7-8 and TRBJ1-1, with TRBD1 matching over 8 bases. Trimming removed 5 bases from V and 0 bases from J; junction bases left unmatched: 11. The CDR3 has 17 residues. The germline CDR1 and CDR2 sequences are SGHVS and FQNEAQ. The CDR3 bases are TGTGCCAGCAGCGTGATAGGACAGGGAAATATGAACACTGAAGCTTTCTTT. Protein product: CASSVIGQGNMNTEAFF.